The sequence of this T cell receptor (beta chain) was determined in a study of shared clonotypes between healthy human individuals. For every subset, genomic DNA was evenly distributed across several immunoSEQ plates. Repertoires were generated with immunoSEQ multiplex PCR, while TCRdb's copy carries only in-frame clones and drops some. The repertoire has around 640,000 clones, 95% to 96% of them found once; the top ten carry roughly 0.1%. Positively selected for CCR7, the CD45RO-negative cells used as naive CD8 cells excluded terminally differentiated effector memory CD45RA+ cells. Among the donors, all were Caucasian adults who lived in Nashville, Tennessee. The count of this clone is one. The TCR originated in a woman in her 30s in good health. The sample was naive CD8+ T cells sorted from blood.

The CDR3 bases are TGTGCCAGCAGGCGGGGGGCAGGGGGAGCTTTCTTT. Translation: CASRRGAGGAFF. The rearrangement uses TRBV5-4 and TRBJ1-1, with 7 bases aligning to TRBD1. CDR3 length: 12 residues. The ends lost 5 bases at V and 10 bases at J; junction bases unmatched: 8. Per the germline V gene, CDR1 is SGHNT and CDR2 is YYREEE (reference sequence).